This T cell receptor beta chain was captured in a study of blood T cell repertoires in COVID-19. As for the study in general: T cells, B-cell-depleted T cells, or PBMCs supplied cDNA or gDNA.

In its sample, this clone was seen once. Per the original methods: Amplified reference gene primers provided the basis for estimating nucleated cell counts. Here immunoSEQ multiplex PCR was the method, and the copy in TCRdb shows in-frame clones only, minus some. Clonal size and the V and J genes are those of that table, whereas D and trimming came from the DNA. The sample lists fewer than 150,000 clones, approximately 91% seen once, with over 9.5% in the top ten. In germline, CDR1 is LGHDT, CDR2 YNNKEL (reference sequence). V lost 4 bases and J lost 4; bases outside the gene matches: 5. The length of the CDR3 is 14 residues.

Input material: peripheral blood. This chain uses TRBV3-1 (or the pseudogene TRBV3-2) with TRBJ2-7; 9 bases align to TRBD1. The source is a man aged 50-60 years with active or convalescent COVID-19. CDR3: CASSPGQGRYEQYF. CDR3 DNA sequence: TGTGCCAGCAGCCCCGGACAGGGGCGGTACGAGCAGTACTTC.